What follows are 24 T cell receptor beta chains derived from one specimen sequenced in a study of cytomegalovirus exposure and HLA in healthy donors. Primers for the PCR totalled 60 Vbeta and 13 Jbeta. The method was immunoSEQ multiplex PCR; TCRdb's version includes in-frame clones alone and lacks a portion of them. The sample lists around 130,000 clones; approximately 80% were seen once. Sequenced material: PBMCs. These receptors were obtained from a woman between 40 and 55 years old in good health and CMV-seronegative.

The J gene is TRBJ2-5, the V gene TRBV30; 13 nucleotides agree with TRBD2. The CDR3 is made up of 17 amino acids. CDR1 GTSNPN and CDR2 SVGIG come from the germline V gene (reference sequence). V shed 0 bases, J shed 3 bases, and the junction held 7 bases outside the gene matches. The CDR3 loop reads CAWSVRRLAGGKETQYF. The CDR3 nucleotides read TGTGCCTGGAGTGTACGTAGACTAGCGGGGGGCAAAGAGACCCAGTACTTC.

The V gene is TRBV20-1, the J gene TRBJ1-1, with 9 positions matching TRBD1. Germline CDR1 and CDR2: DFQATT and SNEGSKA (reference sequence). This CDR3 is 11 amino acids long. After removal of 6 bases from V and 7 bases from J, the junction contained 3 bases not matched to a gene. CDR3 residues: CSAATGGEAFF. In DNA, the CDR3 is TGCAGTGCGGCGACAGGGGGTGAAGCTTTCTTT.

This chain links TRBV5-1 with TRBJ1-1, with 12 positions matching TRBD1. The V and J ends lost 4 bases and 4 bases, in that order; junction bases with no gene match: 8. This CDR3 region has 16 residues. In germline, CDR1 is SGHRS, CDR2 YFSETQ. The DNA of the CDR3 is TGCGCCAGCAGCCTGGGGGACAGGGGGCAGGGCACTGAAGCTTTCTTT. It yields the protein CASSLGDRGQGTEAFF.

The chain recombines TRBV30 with TRBJ2-2, with D possibly TRBD1 on 5 matching bases. Between the trimmed V and J ends, which lost 4 bases and 1 base, there was a span of 16 bases. The CDR3 has 16 amino acids. Germline CDR1 and CDR2: GTSNPN and SVGIG (reference sequence). CDR3 in amino acids: CAWTVGRTMNTGELFF. The CDR3 DNA reads TGTGCCTGGACTGTTGGAAGGACAATGAACACCGGGGAGCTGTTTTTT.

V and J are TRBV25-1 and TRBJ1-1; TRBD1 aligns across 9 bases. Germline assignment: CDR1 MGHDK and CDR2 SYGVNS. V lost 8 bases, J lost 6 bases, and 7 bases stayed unmatched. The CDR3 length is 13 residues. Written as DNA, the CDR3 is TGTGCCAGCCTTCGCGGGACAGGGCCTGAAGCTTTCTTT. Its translation: CASLRGTGPEAFF. Based on the CDR3 plus reference TRBV25-1 and TRBJ1-1, the full variable domain is EADIYQTPRYLVIGTGKKITLECSQTMGHDKMYWYQQDPGMELHLIHYSYGVNSTEKGDLSSESTVSRIRTEHFPLTLESARPSHTSQYLCASLRGTGPEAFFGQGTRLTVV.

This clone was detected only once. The chain couples TRBV2 to TRBJ2-3, with 8 bases fitting TRBD1. Germline CDR1 reads SNHLY; CDR2 reads FYNNEI. The J segment lost 2 bases and the V segment lost 4 bases, leaving 5 bases of the junction unmatched. CDR3 size: 15 residues. The CDR3 nucleotides read TGTGCCAGCAGTGTACAGGGGGTAAACACAGATACGCAGTATTTT. Residues: CASSVQGVNTDTQYF.

The genes are TRBV28 and TRBJ2-1; possibly TRBD2 for D (6 bases). Trimming left V 1 base short and J 9 bases short, with 25 bases between. Germline assignment: CDR1 MDHEN and CDR2 SYDVKM. There are 18 residues in the CDR3. The CDR3: CASSLSPFTGSQRSEQFF. The CDR3 region has the DNA TGTGCCAGCAGTTTATCACCCTTTACCGGGAGCCAGAGGTCTGAGCAGTTCTTC.

The chain links TRBV11-2 to TRBJ2-3; D is undetermined. The CDR3 is 15 residues long. CDR1 is SGHAT, CDR2 FQNNGV, per germline. Trimming stripped 4 bases from V and 2 bases from J, with 13 bases between. The DNA of the CDR3 is TGTGCCAGCAGCTCCTATAGGAGAGACACAGATACGCAGTATTTT. Its translation is CASSSYRRDTDTQYF.

The chain uses TRBV5-1 and TRBJ1-2, with D perhaps TRBD1 (5 bases). The CDR3 has 13 amino acids. The V end lost 4 bases, the J end lost 3 bases, and 10 bases lay between the germline ends. Germline CDR1 SGHRS, CDR2 YFSETQ. The CDR3 reads CASSSGGDYGYTF. The CDR3 nucleotides read TGCGCCAGCAGCAGCGGGGGGGACTATGGCTACACCTTC.

This chain joins TRBV6-1 and TRBJ1-3, with 7 bases that match TRBD1. Trimming at V came to 10 bases and at J to 6 bases, leaving 15 bases not matched to a gene. The V gene's germline CDR1 is MNHNS and CDR2 SASEGT. CDR3 length: 15 residues. In nucleotides, the CDR3 is TGTGCCACTAGGGACAGACAACAGGGAGAAAACACCATATATTTT. Protein sequence: CATRDRQQGENTIYF.

The gene calls are TRBV28 and TRBJ1-5; D is unresolved. Deletions cut 8 bases from V and 6 bases from J, with 20 bases between. This CDR3 is built from 15 residues. Germline CDR1 is MDHEN and CDR2 is SYDVKM. DNA for the CDR3: TGTGCCAGCTTGGGAGGACTACTTGGAGGTCAGCCCCAGCATTTT. Translating gives CASLGGLLGGQPQHF.

The chain is built from TRBV5-8 and TRBJ2-3; 7 positions match TRBD1. Germline CDR1 reads SGHTS; CDR2 reads YDEGEE. Trimming at V came to 4 bases and at J to 0 bases, leaving 11 bases not matched to a gene. The CDR3 covers 17 residues. CDR3 region: CASSRNRGVLSTDTQYF. Here the CDR3 DNA reads TGTGCCAGCAGCCGAAACAGGGGAGTTCTGAGCACAGATACGCAGTATTTT.

The V call is TRBV5-1, the J call TRBJ1-1; D gene ambiguous. With 1 base removed from V and 5 bases from J, the gap between germline ends came to 9 bases. The CDR3 length is 13 residues. Germline loops: CDR1 SGHRS, CDR2 YFSETQ. The CDR3 bases are TGCGCCAGCAGCTTGACCACGGGGACTGAAGCTTTCTTT. This gives the protein CASSLTTGTEAFF. Together with reference TRBV5-1 and TRBJ1-1, the CDR3 gives the full variable domain: KAGVTQTPRYLIKTRGQQVTLSCSPISGHRSVSWYQQTPGQGLQFLFEYFSETQRNKGNFPGRFSGRQFSNSRSEMNVSTLELGDSALYLCASSLTTGTEAFFGQGTRLTVV.

Comment on this clone: Other DNA sequences in the sample encode the same CDR3. The chain combines TRBV5-1 with TRBJ2-7; TRBD1 agrees at 9 bases. This CDR3 comprises 15 residues. CDR1 SGHRS and CDR2 YFSETQ come from the germline V gene. The junction had 5 bases not matched to a gene; V was cut back by 3 bases and J by 1 base. This CDR3 reads CASSSTGTGSYEQYF. CDR3 nucleotide sequence: TGCGCCAGCAGCTCAACCGGGACAGGGTCCTACGAGCAGTACTTC.

The CDR3 coding sequence is TGTGCCAGTAGTATCGGAGCAGGGGACCAGCCCCAGCATTTT. Protein: CASSIGAGDQPQHF. The chain carries TRBV19 and TRBJ1-5; D might be TRBD1 (6 bases). The CDR3 has 14 residues. Trimming cost V 3 bases and J 7 bases, with 13 bases left between them. From germline, CDR1 is LNHDA and CDR2 SQIVND (reference sequence).

The chain uses TRBV28 and TRBJ1-4; TRBD1 matches 8 bases. Germline V gene sequence: CDR1 MDHEN, CDR2 SYDVKM. V gave up 7 bases and J gave up 8 bases; unmatched junction bases: 15. This CDR3 spans 16 amino acids. CDR3 nucleotides: TGTGCCAGCAAAACGGGCAGGGGGCAGAGAAGAGAAAAACTGTTTTTT. As protein: CASKTGRGQRREKLFF.

The chain joins TRBV18 to TRBJ2-7; D not resolved. The CDR3 has 17 amino acids. V shed 3 bases and J shed 3 bases, with 21 bases lying between them. CDR1 and CDR2 from the germline V gene are KGHSH and LQKENI. CDR3 protein: CASSPQDADTRFYEQYF. The CDR3 coding sequence is TGTGCCAGCTCACCTCAAGATGCAGACACGCGTTTCTACGAGCAGTACTTC.

This rearrangement joins TRBV7-9 to TRBJ1-3; 9 bases align to TRBD1. Per germline, CDR1 SEHNR and CDR2 FQNEAQ (reference sequence). This CDR3 is 15 amino acids long. With V trimmed by 4 bases and J by 0 bases, 1 base remained unmatched. CDR3 in amino acids: CASSSTGGSGNTIYF. The CDR3 nucleotides read TGTGCCAGCAGCTCGACAGGGGGCTCTGGAAACACCATATATTTT.

This clone was observed a single time. The chain recombines TRBV27 with TRBJ2-5; the D is unclear. This CDR3 is 13 amino acids long. CDR1 MNHEY and CDR2 SMNVEV come from the germline V gene (reference sequence). Trimming removed 5 bases at V and 2 bases at J, with 9 bases between. The CDR3 loop reads CASSPDSQETQYF. CDR3 DNA: TGTGCCAGCAGTCCCGACTCACAAGAGACCCAGTACTTC.

The rearrangement joins TRBV30 to TRBJ2-5; TRBD1 matches at 7 bases. The J call may be in error: the DNA end matches TRBJ2-7 better. The CDR3 covers 13 residues. Germline CDR1 reads GTSNPN; CDR2 reads SVGIG (reference sequence). The CDR3 nucleotides read TGTGCCTGGAACGGGCAGGGGGCCTACGAGCAGTACTTC. Translating it yields CAWNGQGAYEQYF.

V is TRBV2 and J is TRBJ2-5, with D maybe TRBD2 (7 bases). Per germline, CDR1 SNHLY and CDR2 FYNNEI. The CDR3 covers 15 residues. V lost 7 bases, J lost 5 bases, and 20 bases lay in between. As DNA, the CDR3 is TGTGCCAGCACCATGAATGGGGGGGGCTGGGAGACCCAGTACTTC. Translating gives CASTMNGGGWETQYF.

This rearrangement joins TRBV25-1 to TRBJ2-5; D is perhaps TRBD1 (5 bases). The CDR3 has 11 residues. Germline V gene data show CDR1 as MGHDK and CDR2 as SYGVNS. The ends were cut back, 6 bases at V and 4 bases at J, with 6 bases in the middle. Here the CDR3 DNA reads TGTGCCAGCAGCCAGGGAGAGACCCAGTACTTC. It translates to CASSQGETQYF.

The J gene is TRBJ1-2, the V gene TRBV30, with TRBD1 matching over 9 bases. The CDR3 spans 12 residues. Germline CDR1 is GTSNPN and CDR2 is SVGIG (reference sequence). The junction had 3 bases not matched to a gene; V was cut back by 4 bases and J by 6 bases. CDR3 in amino acids: CAWKTGGNGYTF. In DNA, the CDR3 is TGTGCCTGGAAGACAGGGGGAAATGGCTACACCTTC.

This clone was seen a few times. The chain is built from TRBV4-1 and TRBJ1-4, with 7 bases lining up with TRBD1. The CDR3 is 16 residues long. Trimming removed 1 base from V and 6 bases from J; junction bases left unmatched: 8. The germline CDR1 and CDR2 sequences are MGHRA and YSYEKL. The CDR3, as DNA: TGCGCCAGCAGCCAAGTCGGGACAGTGCTCTATGAAAAACTGTTTTTT. It translates to CASSQVGTVLYEKLFF.